These 25 T cell receptor beta chains were sequenced from one sample in a study of cytomegalovirus exposure and HLA in healthy donors. The PCR employed 60 Vbeta primers together with 13 Jbeta primers. Sequencing used immunoSEQ multiplex PCR; TCRdb keeps in-frame clones, though not all of them. The table has some 94,000 clones, approximately 71% seen once. Sequenced input: PBMCs. Every receptor here comes from a man aged 50 to 59 in good health and CMV-seronegative.

The chain has TRBV19 and TRBJ1-4; D gene uncertain. In germline, CDR1 is LNHDA, CDR2 SQIVND (reference sequence). V shed 4 bases and J shed 7 bases, with 13 bases lying between them. The CDR3 contains 14 residues. CDR3 DNA sequence: TGTGCCAGTAGTAGCAGGCCCTCTTCTGAAAAACTGTTTTTT. Translation: CASSSRPSSEKLFF.

This clone showed up just once. The chain carries TRBV5-1 and TRBJ2-3; tentative D call: TRBD2 (6 bases). Looked up from germline, CDR1 is SGHRS and CDR2 is YFSETQ. The ends were cut back, 0 bases at V and 0 bases at J, with 11 bases in the middle. This CDR3 is 16 amino acids long. The DNA for the CDR3 is TGCGCCAGCAGCTTGGGGCTCGGGACTAGCACAGATACGCAGTATTTT. Protein product: CASSLGLGTSTDTQYF.

This chain connects TRBV7-2 to TRBJ2-5; 9 bases match TRBD2. V gave up 0 bases and J gave up 5 bases; unmatched junction bases: 4. The CDR3 sequence is 15 residues long. From germline, CDR1 is SGHTA and CDR2 FQGNSA. CDR3 DNA sequence: TGTGCCAGCAGCTTAGCTAGCGGGGGATTTGAGACCCAGTACTTC. It is translated as CASSLASGGFETQYF.

The chain employs TRBV19 and TRBJ1-5; D not certain. V was cut by 3 bases and J by 6 bases, with 9 bases left in between. Germline assignment: CDR1 LNHDA and CDR2 SQIVND (reference sequence). The CDR3 is 13 residues long. CDR3 loop: CASSITVIQPQHF. For the CDR3, the DNA is TGTGCCAGTAGTATCACAGTTATTCAGCCCCAGCATTTT.

The rearrangement links TRBV28 to TRBJ1-5; no definite D call. Germline V gene lookup returns CDR1 MDHEN and CDR2 SYDVKM. The V gene lost 6 bases and the J gene lost 0 bases, with 6 bases spanning the gap. The CDR3 contains 13 residues. The CDR3 DNA reads TGTGCCAGCAGGACAAGTAGCAATCAGCCCCAGCATTTT. Translating gives CASRTSSNQPQHF.

This clone occurred many times. The genes are TRBV6-1 and TRBJ2-2; D not certain. V was pared by 5 bases and J by 6 bases, with 4 bases between. Germline CDR1 is MNHNS and CDR2 is SASEGT. The CDR3 runs 11 residues. DNA of the CDR3: TGTGCCAGCAGTCATCCCGGGGAGCTGTTTTTT. Protein sequence: CASSHPGELFF.

The rearrangement uses TRBV19 and TRBJ1-5; D unresolved. V lost 3 bases to trimming and J lost 7 bases, with 13 bases between them. The CDR3 contains 14 residues. Germline V gene data show CDR1 as LNHDA and CDR2 as SQIVND (reference sequence). In DNA form, the CDR3 reads TGTGCCAGTAGTATTTATTCGGGAGAGCAGCCCCAGCATTTT. Protein: CASSIYSGEQPQHF. Full variable domain (rest looked up from reference TRBV19 and TRBJ1-5): DGGITQSPKYLFRKEGQNVTLSCEQNLNHDAMYWYRQDPGQGLRLIYYSQIVNDFQKGDIAEGYSVSREKKESFPLTVTSAQKNPTAFYLCASSIYSGEQPQHFGDGTRLSIL.

V gene TRBV7-2 combines with J gene TRBJ1-1, with 10 bases that match TRBD1. The length of the CDR3 is 13 residues. The V segment lost 7 bases and the J segment 5 bases; nucleotides outside the gene matches: 4. Germline V gene lookup returns CDR1 SGHTA and CDR2 FQGNSA. CDR3 loop: CASIGQGGTEAFF. The CDR3 nucleotides are TGTGCCAGCATCGGACAGGGGGGAACTGAAGCTTTCTTT. Full variable domain (outside the CDR3, taken from reference TRBV7-2 and TRBJ1-1): GAGVSQSPSNKVTEKGKDVELRCDPISGHTALYWYRQSLGQGLEFLIYFQGNSAPDKSGLPSDRFSAERTGGSVSTLTIQRTQQEDSAVYLCASIGQGGTEAFFGQGTRLTVV.

V usage is TRBV6-6 and J usage is TRBJ2-7; tentatively, D is TRBD2 (5 bases). Germline V gene sequence: CDR1 MNHNY, CDR2 SVGAGI (reference sequence). The CDR3 spans 15 residues. Trimming took 5 bases from V and 2 from J, leaving 16 bases between them. Here the CDR3 DNA reads TGTGCCAGCAGTCTCCCCGGACTGCAGACCTACGAGCAGTACTTC. It translates to CASSLPGLQTYEQYF.

This clone has more than one count but fewer than ten. The J gene is TRBJ1-6, the V gene TRBV7-3; TRBD1 aligns across 7 bases. J lost 4 bases, V lost 5 bases, and 2 bases had no gene match. The germline CDR1 and CDR2 sequences are SGHTA and FQGTGA. This CDR3 has 14 residues. CDR3 region: CASSQTGYNSPLHF. In DNA form, the CDR3 reads TGTGCCAGCAGCCAGACAGGGTATAATTCACCCCTCCACTTT.

The gene calls are TRBV6-5 and TRBJ1-1, with 9 bases that match TRBD1. The germline gives CDR1 MNHEY, CDR2 SVGAGI. Unmatched junction bases numbered 4, after V lost 4 bases and J lost 1 base. CDR3 length: 15 amino acids. The CDR3 spells CASSWDREENTEAFF. CDR3 sequence (DNA): TGTGCCAGCAGTTGGGACAGGGAGGAGAACACTGAAGCTTTCTTT.

The CDR3: CASSLAESYEQYF. Written as DNA, the CDR3 is TGTGCCAGCAGCTTAGCGGAGAGCTACGAGCAGTACTTC. This chain uses TRBV5-6 with TRBJ2-7; tentatively, D is TRBD2 (5 bases). Trimming stripped 2 bases from V and 3 bases from J, with 9 bases between. The CDR3 covers 13 residues. Germline V gene lookup returns CDR1 SGHDT and CDR2 YYEEEE.

The chain links TRBV18 to TRBJ1-1; no definite D call. There are 16 residues in the CDR3. The germline V and J ends were trimmed by 1 base and 0 bases, with 12 bases remaining between them. In germline, CDR1 is KGHSH, CDR2 LQKENI. This CDR3 is CASSPRAYTMNTEAFF. The CDR3 coding sequence is TGTGCCAGCTCACCACGTGCGTATACCATGAACACTGAAGCTTTCTTT.

This chain connects TRBV6-5 to TRBJ2-3, with unresolved D. The V end was cut by 6 bases, the J end by 2 bases, with 3 bases between. Germline values: CDR1 MNHEY, CDR2 SVGAGI. The CDR3 length is 11 residues. CDR3 nucleotides: TGTGCCAGCAGCCACACAGATACGCAGTATTTT. It specifies CASSHTDTQYF.

The CDR3 nucleotides are TGTGCCATCAGTGAGTCGACACAAGCCTACGAGCAGTACGTC. Its protein is CAISESTQAYEQYV. The chain combines TRBV10-3 with TRBJ2-7; D remains unclear. From germline, CDR1 is ENHRY and CDR2 SYGVKD. Trimming shortened V by 0 bases and J by 2 bases, and 8 bases separated the two germline ends. The length of the CDR3 is 14 residues.

The chain recombines TRBV7-9 with TRBJ1-1; D might be TRBD1 (5 bases). The CDR3 spans 13 residues. V was clipped by 1 base and J by 5 bases, with 8 bases between them. CDR1 and CDR2 from the germline V gene are SEHNR and FQNEAQ (reference sequence). CDR3 coding DNA: TGTGCCAGCAGCTTAGGGGGCCTAACTGAAGCTTTCTTT. Translating it yields CASSLGGLTEAFF. The entire variable domain, with the rest obtained from reference TRBV7-9 and TRBJ1-1, is as follows: DTGVSQNPRHKITKRGQNVTFRCDPISEHNRLYWYRQTLGQGPEFLTYFQNEAQLEKSRLLSDRFSAERPKGSFSTLEIQRTEQGDSAMYLCASSLGGLTEAFFGQGTRLTVV.

The chain has TRBV10-1 and TRBJ2-7; D possibly corresponds to TRBD2 (6 bases). Germline loops: CDR1 WNHNN, CDR2 SYGVQD (reference sequence). The CDR3 is 12 residues long. V lost 3 bases, J lost 5 bases, and 8 bases lay in between. CDR3 bases: TGCGCCAGCAGTGAAAGGGAGGACGAGCAGTACTTC. Protein product: CASSEREDEQYF.

V usage is TRBV5-1 and J usage is TRBJ2-1; TRBD1 matches 7 bases. There are 12 residues in the CDR3. V lost 4 bases and J lost 7; bases outside the gene matches: 2. Germline CDR1 is SGHRS and CDR2 is YFSETQ. DNA of the CDR3: TGCGCCAGCAGCCAACAGGGGAATGAGCAGTTCTTC. This codes for CASSQQGNEQFF.

The gene calls are TRBV30 and TRBJ2-4; 8 bases map to TRBD1. After removal of 1 base from V and 4 bases from J, the junction contained 6 bases not matched to a gene. Germline V gene data show CDR1 as GTSNPN and CDR2 as SVGIG (reference sequence). The CDR3 consists of 15 residues. The CDR3, as DNA: TGTGCCTGGAGTGCAAGGGACAGGCAAAAAAACATTCAGTACTTC. Its translation: CAWSARDRQKNIQYF. The whole variable domain, remainder taken from reference TRBV30 and TRBJ2-4, is SQTIHQWPATLVQPVGSPLSLECTVEGTSNPNLYWYRQAAGRGLQLLFYSVGIGQISSEVPQNLSASRPQDRQFILSSKKLLLSDSGFYLCAWSARDRQKNIQYFGAGTRLSVL.

This clone was detected only a few times. This sequence joins TRBV19 and TRBJ2-1, with a weak D call TRBD2 (5 bases). V was shortened by 1 base and J by 6 bases, with 13 bases between the two germline ends. The germline gives CDR1 LNHDA, CDR2 SQIVND (reference sequence). The length of the CDR3 is 15 residues. The CDR3 region has the DNA TGTGCCAGTAGTATAGTATATGGTAGCGTCAATGAGCAGTTCTTC. Protein: CASSIVYGSVNEQFF.

The chain links TRBV6-5 to TRBJ1-2; D may be TRBD1 (6 bases). Germline values: CDR1 MNHEY, CDR2 SVGAGI. CDR3 length equals 15 residues. V dropped 7 bases and J dropped 4 bases, with 19 bases sitting between them. As DNA, the CDR3 is TGTGCCAGCACTACTGGACAGTCATCAATCTATGGCTACACCTTC. The encoded protein is CASTTGQSSIYGYTF.

The J gene is TRBJ2-5, the V gene TRBV29-1; D perhaps matches TRBD2 (7 bases). There are 15 residues in the CDR3. Germline lookup yields CDR1 SQVTM and CDR2 ANQGSEA. Trimming removed 0 bases at V and 4 bases at J, with 15 bases between. The CDR3, as DNA: TGCAGCGTTGAAGATCGGCAGGGAGGGGGAGAGACCCAGTACTTC. It translates to CSVEDRQGGGETQYF.

The rearrangement joins TRBV5-1 to TRBJ2-7; D is perhaps TRBD1 (5 bases). V lost 4 bases and J 3 bases, leaving 23 bases between the germline ends. CDR3 length: 17 amino acids. Germline V lookup: CDR1 SGHRS, CDR2 YFSETQ. The CDR3 DNA sequence: TGCGCCAGCAGCCCCAAAGGTCTGGAAAGGGGTAGCTACGAGCAGTACTTC. This gives the protein CASSPKGLERGSYEQYF.

This clone was picked up a small number of times. The chain joins TRBV25-1 to TRBJ2-5, with D perhaps TRBD1 (5 bases). Germline lookup yields CDR1 MGHDK and CDR2 SYGVNS. The CDR3 totals 13 residues. V gave up 5 bases and J gave up 1 base, with 8 bases separating them. As DNA, the CDR3 is TGTGCCAGCAGTCAAGGGGCCCAAGAGACCCAGTACTTC. The encoded protein is CASSQGAQETQYF.

V gene TRBV5-1 combines with J gene TRBJ1-4, with 8 bases lining up with TRBD1. This CDR3 has 14 amino acids. CDR1 and CDR2 (germline): SGHRS, YFSETQ. J lost 6 bases, V lost 4 bases, and 5 bases had no gene match. CDR3 DNA: TGCGCCAGCAGCGGAACGACAGGGGATGAAAAACTGTTTTTT. Encoded protein: CASSGTTGDEKLFF.